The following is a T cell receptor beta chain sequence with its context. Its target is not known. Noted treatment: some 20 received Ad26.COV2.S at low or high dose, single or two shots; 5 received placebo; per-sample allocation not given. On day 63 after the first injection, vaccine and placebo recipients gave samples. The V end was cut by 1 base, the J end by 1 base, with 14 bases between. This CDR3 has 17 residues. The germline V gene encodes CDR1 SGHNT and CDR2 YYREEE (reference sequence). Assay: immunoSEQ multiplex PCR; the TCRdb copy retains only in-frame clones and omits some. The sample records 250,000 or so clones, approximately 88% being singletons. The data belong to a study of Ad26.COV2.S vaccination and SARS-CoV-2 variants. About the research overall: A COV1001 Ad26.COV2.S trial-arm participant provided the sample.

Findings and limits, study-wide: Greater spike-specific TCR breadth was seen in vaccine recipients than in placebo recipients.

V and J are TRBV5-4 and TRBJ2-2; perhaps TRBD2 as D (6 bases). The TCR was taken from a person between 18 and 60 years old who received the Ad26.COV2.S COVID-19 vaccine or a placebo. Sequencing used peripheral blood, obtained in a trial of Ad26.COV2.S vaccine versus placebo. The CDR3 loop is CASSLSGLALNTGELFF. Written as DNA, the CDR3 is TGTGCCAGCAGCTTGAGCGGCCTAGCGTTGAACACCGGGGAGCTGTTTTTT.